A single sample gave rise to the 8 T cell receptor beta chains below, sequenced in a study of cytomegalovirus exposure and HLA in healthy donors. The method was immunoSEQ multiplex PCR; TCRdb's version includes in-frame clones alone and lacks a portion of them. Counted here are roughly 120,000 clones, under 90% occurring once; the ten biggest clones make up 2.1%. Sample: PBMCs. All receptors derive from a woman aged 25 to 39 in good health and CMV-seronegative.

V gene TRBV6-5 combines with J gene TRBJ2-7, with 8 nucleotides matching TRBD1. Germline V gene sequence: CDR1 MNHEY, CDR2 SVGAGI. The CDR3 is 14 residues long. Trimming took 7 bases from V and 7 from J; bases not matched to a gene: 12. DNA of the CDR3: TGTGCCAGCACGACAGGGGTATGGTCTGAAGAGCAGTACTTC. It specifies CASTTGVWSEEQYF.

The rearrangement uses TRBV6-4 and TRBJ2-3, with 7 bases matching TRBD2. Germline loops: CDR1 MRHNA, CDR2 SNTAGT. The CDR3 contains 14 residues. With V trimmed by 2 bases and J by 1 base, 0 bases remained unmatched. The CDR3 sequence: CASSDAGGTDTQYF. CDR3 DNA: TGTGCCAGCAGTGACGCGGGGGGCACAGATACGCAGTATTTT.

This clone was seen a single time. The genes are TRBV4-3 and TRBJ2-2; 9 bases match TRBD2. The length of the CDR3 is 18 residues. Per the germline V gene, CDR1 is LGHNA and CDR2 is YSLEER. J gave up 0 bases and V 1 base, and 6 bases lay outside the gene matches. The CDR3 region is CASSQGGGGGTNTGELFF. The CDR3 DNA sequence: TGCGCCAGCAGCCAAGGCGGCGGGGGGGGAACGAACACCGGGGAGCTGTTTTTT.

The V call is TRBV6-5, the J call TRBJ1-2, with D perhaps TRBD1 (6 bases). Deletions cut 4 bases from V and 2 bases from J, with 8 bases between. This CDR3 is built from 13 residues. The germline V gene has CDR1 MNHEY and CDR2 SVGAGI. The CDR3 protein is CASSSQGNYGYTF. For the CDR3, the DNA is TGTGCCAGCAGTTCACAGGGAAACTATGGCTACACCTTC.

The chain links TRBV9 to TRBJ1-2; D gene unclear. V gave up 3 bases and J gave up 4 bases, with 10 bases separating them. The CDR3 runs 13 residues. From germline, CDR1 is SGDLS and CDR2 YYNGEE. The CDR3 nucleotides read TGTGCCAGCAGCGCCTCCCAGATCTATGGCTACACCTTC. It encodes CASSASQIYGYTF. Variable domain in full (rest from reference TRBV9 and TRBJ1-2): DSGVTQTPKHLITATGQRVTLRCSPRSGDLSVYWYQQSLDQGLQFLIQYYNGEERAKGNILERFSAQQFPDLHSELNLSSLELGDSALYFCASSASQIYGYTFGSGTRLTVV.

This clone was seen only once. The genes are TRBV19 and TRBJ1-1; 7 nucleotides agree with TRBD1. J was trimmed by 3 bases and V by 2 bases; bases with no gene match: 9. Germline V gene data show CDR1 as LNHDA and CDR2 as SQIVND (reference sequence). CDR3 size: 16 residues. Here the CDR3 DNA reads TGTGCCAGTAGTATAAGACAGGGATTTACGTACACTGAAGCTTTCTTT. Translated: CASSIRQGFTYTEAFF. Supplemented by reference TRBV19 and TRBJ1-1, the full variable domain reads DGGITQSPKYLFRKEGQNVTLSCEQNLNHDAMYWYRQDPGQGLRLIYYSQIVNDFQKGDIAEGYSVSREKKESFPLTVTSAQKNPTAFYLCASSIRQGFTYTEAFFGQGTRLTVV.

The chain uses TRBV5-8 and TRBJ2-3; 8 bases are shared with TRBD1. The CDR3 covers 15 residues. After removal of 4 bases from V and 1 base from J, the junction contained 5 bases not matched to a gene. Germline assignment: CDR1 SGHTS and CDR2 YDEGEE. In DNA form, the CDR3 reads TGTGCCAGCAGCCTGGACAGGGCAGGCACAGATACGCAGTATTTT. It encodes CASSLDRAGTDTQYF.

This clone was counted a few times. The J gene is TRBJ2-5, the V gene TRBV12-5; perhaps TRBD1 as D (5 bases). The CDR3 is made up of 16 amino acids. Trimming removed 6 bases from V and 5 bases from J, with 22 bases in between. Looked up from germline, CDR1 is LGHNT and CDR2 is FRNRAP. The CDR3: CASGRTRGAFTETQYF. Written as DNA, the CDR3 is TGTGCTAGTGGGCGGACAAGGGGCGCCTTCACCGAGACCCAGTACTTC.